This TCR beta chain was obtained from a study of CD4+ T cells in melanoma (dated by TCRdb to the early 2020s). Background for the entire study: The study examined neoantigen-specific CD4+ T cells in human melanoma. What the study reported, not specific to this receptor: Neoantigen-specific CD4+ T cells in melanoma were reported to show diverse differentiation states. Neoantigen-specific CD4+ T cells were reported to be correlated with the function of CD8+ T cells, macrophages and B cells.

Library preparation was by the immunoSEQ multiplex PCR assay. As stored in TCRdb, this immuneACCESS dataset retains in-frame rearrangements with V and J assigned. A fraction of the clones does not appear; measured against another copy, unresolved V genes explain less than half of the discrepancy, and the remainder lacks a known reason. The sample records 20,000 to 25,000 clones, roughly 80% of which are singletons. Around 3.6% of the sample rests with the top ten. Points on this clone: No antigen is known for it. Qualities for individual bases were not recorded, and no much larger clone is one base off.

The germline V gene specifies LGHNA as CDR1 and YNFKEQ as CDR2. V and J lose 2 bases and 5 bases, and a span of 22 bases separates them. The CDR3 holds 17 amino acids from the cysteine to the phenylalanine. Only CDR3 DNA is held: 51 bases, read in frame from base 1. Donors were patients with melanoma. The V and J genes are TRBV4-2 and TRBJ2-7; TRBD1 could be the D gene, as 6 bases match. The clonotype comes from a human donor with melanoma. Sequencing input: cells from a culture (not recorded whether cultured in vitro). CDR3 region: CASSQRVGASRDNEQYF. The nucleotide sequence reads TGTGCCAGCAGCCAAAGAGTAGGGGCTAGTCGGGACAACGAGCAGTACTTC.